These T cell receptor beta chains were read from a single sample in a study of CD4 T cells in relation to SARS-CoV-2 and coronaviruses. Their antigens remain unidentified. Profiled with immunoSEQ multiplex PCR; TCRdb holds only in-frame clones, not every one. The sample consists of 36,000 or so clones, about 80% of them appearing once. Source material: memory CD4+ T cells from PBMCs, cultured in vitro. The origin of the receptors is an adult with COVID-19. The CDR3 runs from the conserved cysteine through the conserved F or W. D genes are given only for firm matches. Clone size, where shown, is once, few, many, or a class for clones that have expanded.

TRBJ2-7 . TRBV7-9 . CASSPSVQRTYEQYF TGTGCCAGCAGCCCCTCGGTACAGAGGACCTACGAGCAGTACTTC
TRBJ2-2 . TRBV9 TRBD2 CASSSRTSVSNTGELFF TGTGCCAGCAGCTCCCGGACTAGCGTTTCGAACACCGGGGAGCTGTTTTTT
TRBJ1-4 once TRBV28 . CASTIGGASEKLFF TGTGCCAGCACCATTGGGGGGGCGAGTGAAAAACTGTTTTTT
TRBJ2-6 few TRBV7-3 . CASSLGGGSGANVLTF TGTGCCAGCAGCCTAGGGGGGGGCTCTGGGGCCAACGTCCTGACTTTC
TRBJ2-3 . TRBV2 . CASSVGGVGTDTQYF TGTGCCAGCAGTGTAGGAGGTGTCGGGACAGATACGCAGTATTTT
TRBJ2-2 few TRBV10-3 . CATAGNGELFF TGTGCCACCGCAGGGAATGGGGAGCTGTTTTTT
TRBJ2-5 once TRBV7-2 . CASSPPEGTQYF TGTGCCAGCAGCCCCCCTGAGGGGACCCAGTACTTC
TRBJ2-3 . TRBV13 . CASKSGQEGQYF TGTGCCAGCAAATCAGGCCAGGAAGGGCAGTATTTT
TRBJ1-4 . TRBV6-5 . CASRGSGGVNEKLFF TGTGCCAGCAGGGGCAGTGGGGGCGTTAATGAAAAACTGTTTTTT
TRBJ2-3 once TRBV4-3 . CASSQERQDTQYF TGCGCCAGCAGCCAAGAACGGCAAGATACGCAGTATTTT
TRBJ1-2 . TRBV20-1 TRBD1 CSASRGGQGNYGYTF TGCAGTGCTAGTAGGGGGGGACAGGGGAACTATGGCTACACCTTC
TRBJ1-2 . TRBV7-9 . CASSPDDLLSGYTF TGTGCCAGCAGCCCAGACGACCTCCTCTCTGGCTACACCTTC
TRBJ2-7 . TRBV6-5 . CASSYETAYEQYF TGTGCCAGCAGTTATGAGACCGCATACGAGCAGTACTTC
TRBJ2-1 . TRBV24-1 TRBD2 CATSDPLAGVGNEQFF TGTGCCACCAGTGACCCACTAGCGGGAGTAGGCAATGAGCAGTTCTTC
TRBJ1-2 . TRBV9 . CASSAQVLYGYTF TGTGCCAGCAGCGCCCAAGTCTTGTATGGCTACACCTTC
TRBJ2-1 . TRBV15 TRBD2 CATSRELAGSYNEQFF TGTGCCACCAGCAGAGAATTAGCGGGTTCCTACAATGAGCAGTTCTTC
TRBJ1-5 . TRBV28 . CASSFSSKGTTYNQPQHF TGTGCCAGCAGTTTCAGTTCCAAGGGGACAACGTACAATCAGCCCCAGCATTTT
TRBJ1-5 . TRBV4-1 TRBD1 CASSRRGVGRGNNQPQHF TGCGCCAGCAGCAGGAGGGGGGTTGGCAGGGGGAACAATCAGCCCCAGCATTTT
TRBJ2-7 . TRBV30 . CAWSVVGASYEQYF TGTGCCTGGAGTGTTGTGGGGGCTTCCTACGAGCAGTACTTC
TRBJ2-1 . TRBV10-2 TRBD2 CASRAGTSGSKSSYNEQFF TGCGCCAGCAGGGCCGGGACTAGCGGGTCAAAGAGCTCCTACAATGAGCAGTTCTTC
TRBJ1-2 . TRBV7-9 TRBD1 CASSFGTGFNGYTF TGTGCCAGCAGCTTCGGGACAGGGTTCAATGGCTACACCTTC
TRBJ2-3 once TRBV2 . CASSGLYTDTQYF TGTGCCAGCAGTGGGCTGTACACAGATACGCAGTATTTT
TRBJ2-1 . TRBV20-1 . CSASRTILDNEQFF TGCAGTGCTAGTAGGACAATCCTCGACAATGAGCAGTTCTTC
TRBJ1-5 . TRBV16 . CASSQFPQGNQPQHF TGTGCCAGCAGCCAATTCCCCCAGGGAAATCAGCCCCAGCATTTT
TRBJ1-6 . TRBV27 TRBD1 CASRRQGMSYNSPLHF TGTGCCAGCCGACGACAGGGAATGTCCTATAATTCACCCCTCCACTTT
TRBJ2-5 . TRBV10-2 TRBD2 CATRRGDQETQYF TGCGCCACCCGTCGGGGGGACCAAGAGACCCAGTACTTC
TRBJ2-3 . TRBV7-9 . CASSLAASAADTQYF TGTGCCAGCAGCTTAGCGGCTAGCGCAGCAGATACGCAGTATTTT